This TCR beta chain originates from a study of blood T cell repertoires in COVID-19. Study summary: Material from acute and convalescent COVID-19 was sourced from the United States, Italy and Spain.

The data were produced by immunoSEQ multiplex PCR, yet TCRdb's version contains in-frame clones alone and is incomplete. The sample records 70,000 to 95,000 clones, 80% to 90% being singletons. The CDR3 is 14 amino acids. V gave up 3 bases and J gave up 1 base, with 11 bases separating them. Looked up from germline, CDR1 is SGHNT and CDR2 is YYREEE (reference sequence). The specimen sequenced was peripheral blood. This clonotype originated in a man aged 50 to 60 with COVID-19, enrolled during active disease. J is TRBJ2-7 and V is TRBV5-4, with D possibly being TRBD1 (6 bases). For the CDR3, the DNA is TGTGCCAGCAGCTGGGGAGACAGGTCCTACGAGCAGTACTTC. Protein: CASSWGDRSYEQYF.